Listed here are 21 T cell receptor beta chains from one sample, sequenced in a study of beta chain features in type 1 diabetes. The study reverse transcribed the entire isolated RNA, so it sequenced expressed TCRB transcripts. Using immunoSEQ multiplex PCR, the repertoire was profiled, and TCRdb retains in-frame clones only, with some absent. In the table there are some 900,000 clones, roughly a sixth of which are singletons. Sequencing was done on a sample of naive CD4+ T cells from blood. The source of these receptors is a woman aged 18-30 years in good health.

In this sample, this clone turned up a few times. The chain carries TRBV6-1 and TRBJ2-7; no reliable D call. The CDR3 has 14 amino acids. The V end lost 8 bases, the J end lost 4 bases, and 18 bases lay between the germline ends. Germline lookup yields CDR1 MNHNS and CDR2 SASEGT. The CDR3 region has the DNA TGTGCCAGCCAACCGTGGCAGTCAGATTACGAGCAGTACTTC. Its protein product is CASQPWQSDYEQYF.

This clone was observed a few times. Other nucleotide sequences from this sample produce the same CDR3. For the CDR3, the DNA is TGTGCCATCAGTGGGACAGCGTCCTACGAGCAGTACTTC. Its protein is CAISGTASYEQYF. V and J are TRBV10-3 and TRBJ2-7, with a possible D match to TRBD1 (6 bases). The CDR3 consists of 13 residues. CDR1 is ENHRY and CDR2 is SYGVKD in the germline V gene. The germline V and J ends were trimmed by 4 bases and 1 base, with 8 bases remaining between them.

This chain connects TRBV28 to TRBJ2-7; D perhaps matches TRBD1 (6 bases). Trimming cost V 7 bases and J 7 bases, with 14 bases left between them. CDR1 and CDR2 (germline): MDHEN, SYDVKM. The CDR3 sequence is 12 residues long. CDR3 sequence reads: CASNDRPGEQYF. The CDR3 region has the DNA TGTGCCAGCAACGACAGGCCCGGGGAGCAGTACTTC.

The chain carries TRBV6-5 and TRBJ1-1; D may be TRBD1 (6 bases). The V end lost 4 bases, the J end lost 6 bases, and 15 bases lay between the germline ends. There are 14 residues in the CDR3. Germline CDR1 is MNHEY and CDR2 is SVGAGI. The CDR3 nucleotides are TGTGCCAGCAGTTCCAGTCCAGGGGTCGCTGAAGCTTTCTTT. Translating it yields CASSSSPGVAEAFF.

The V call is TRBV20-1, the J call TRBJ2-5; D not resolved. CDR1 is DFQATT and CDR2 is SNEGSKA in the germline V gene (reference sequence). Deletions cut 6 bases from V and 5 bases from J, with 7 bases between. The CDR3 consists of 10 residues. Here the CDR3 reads CSAYWETQYF. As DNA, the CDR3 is TGCAGTGCCTACTGGGAGACCCAGTACTTC.

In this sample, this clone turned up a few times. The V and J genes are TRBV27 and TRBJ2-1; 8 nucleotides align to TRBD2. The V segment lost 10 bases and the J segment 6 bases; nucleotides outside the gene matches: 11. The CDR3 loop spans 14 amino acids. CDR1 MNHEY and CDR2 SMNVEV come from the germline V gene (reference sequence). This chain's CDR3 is CAIPGLESSNEQFF. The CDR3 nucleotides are TGTGCCATCCCGGGACTAGAGTCCAGCAATGAGCAGTTCTTC.

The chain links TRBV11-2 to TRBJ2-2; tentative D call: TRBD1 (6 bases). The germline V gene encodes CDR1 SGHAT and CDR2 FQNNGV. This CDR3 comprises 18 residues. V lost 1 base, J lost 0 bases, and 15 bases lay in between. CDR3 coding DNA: TGTGCCAGCAGCTTAGCGTACAGGGCACCCACGAACACCGGGGAGCTGTTTTTT. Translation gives CASSLAYRAPTNTGELFF.

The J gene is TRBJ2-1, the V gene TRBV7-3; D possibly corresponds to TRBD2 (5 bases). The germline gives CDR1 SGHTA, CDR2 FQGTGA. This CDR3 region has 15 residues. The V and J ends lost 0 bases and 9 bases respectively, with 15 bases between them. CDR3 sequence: CASSLTVQTRGEQFF. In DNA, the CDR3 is TGTGCCAGCAGCTTAACGGTGCAGACTCGGGGTGAGCAGTTCTTC.

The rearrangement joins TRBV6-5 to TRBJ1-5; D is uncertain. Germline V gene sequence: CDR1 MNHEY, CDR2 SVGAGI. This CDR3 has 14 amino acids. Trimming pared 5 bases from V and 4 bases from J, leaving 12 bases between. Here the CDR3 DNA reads TGTGCCAGCAGTGAAAAACCCGGGAATCAGCCCCAGCATTTT. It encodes CASSEKPGNQPQHF.

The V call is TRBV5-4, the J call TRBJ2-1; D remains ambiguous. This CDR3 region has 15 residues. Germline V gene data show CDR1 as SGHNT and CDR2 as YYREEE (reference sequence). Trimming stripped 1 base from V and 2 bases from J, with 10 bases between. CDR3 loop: CASSLPAQAYNEQFF. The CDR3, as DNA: TGTGCCAGCAGCTTGCCGGCGCAGGCCTACAATGAGCAGTTCTTC.

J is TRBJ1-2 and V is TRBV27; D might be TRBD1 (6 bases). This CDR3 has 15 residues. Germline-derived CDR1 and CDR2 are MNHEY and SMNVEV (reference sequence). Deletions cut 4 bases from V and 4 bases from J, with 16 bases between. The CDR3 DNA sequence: TGTGCCAGCAGTTCCGCCATACAGGGTTCCTATGGCTACACCTTC. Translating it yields CASSSAIQGSYGYTF.

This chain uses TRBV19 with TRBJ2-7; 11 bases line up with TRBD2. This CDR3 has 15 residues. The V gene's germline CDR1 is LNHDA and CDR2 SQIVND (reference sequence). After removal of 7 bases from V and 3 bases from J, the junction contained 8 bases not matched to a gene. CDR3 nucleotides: TGTGCCAGTACTAGATCGACTAGCGGGATCTACGAGCAGTACTTC. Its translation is CASTRSTSGIYEQYF.

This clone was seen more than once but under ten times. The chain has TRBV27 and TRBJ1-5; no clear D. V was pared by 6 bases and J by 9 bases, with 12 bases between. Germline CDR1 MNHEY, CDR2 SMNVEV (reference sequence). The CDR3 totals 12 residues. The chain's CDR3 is CASRFVDSPQHF. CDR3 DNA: TGTGCCAGCAGGTTTGTCGATTCGCCCCAGCATTTT.

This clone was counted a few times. The CDR3, as DNA: TGTGCCAGTAGTATGTGGAGGAACACTGAAGCTTTCTTT. It encodes CASSMWRNTEAFF. The chain uses TRBV19 and TRBJ1-1; no clear D. Germline V gene lookup returns CDR1 LNHDA and CDR2 SQIVND (reference sequence). V was pared by 3 bases and J by 1 base, with 6 bases between. The CDR3 covers 13 residues.

CDR3 in amino acids: CASSRDRGFYGYTF. DNA for the CDR3: TGTGCCAGCAGCCGGGACAGGGGCTTCTATGGCTACACCTTC. The gene calls are TRBV28 and TRBJ1-2; 10 bases map to TRBD1. Germline values: CDR1 MDHEN, CDR2 SYDVKM. The length of the CDR3 is 14 residues. The V segment lost 6 bases and the J segment 4 bases; nucleotides outside the gene matches: 5.

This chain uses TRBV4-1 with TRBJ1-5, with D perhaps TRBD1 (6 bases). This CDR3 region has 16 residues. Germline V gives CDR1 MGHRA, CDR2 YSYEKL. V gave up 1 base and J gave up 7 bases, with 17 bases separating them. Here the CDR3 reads CASSQGVPRGRQPQHF. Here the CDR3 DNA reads TGCGCCAGCAGCCAAGGGGTTCCCAGGGGTCGGCAGCCCCAGCATTTT.

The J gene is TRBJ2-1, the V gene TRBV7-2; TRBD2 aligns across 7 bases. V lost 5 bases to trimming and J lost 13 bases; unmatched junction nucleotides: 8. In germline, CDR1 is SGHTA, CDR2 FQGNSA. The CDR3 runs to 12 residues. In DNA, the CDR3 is TGTGCCAGCAGCCGGGCCCTAGCGGATCAGTTCTTC. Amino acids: CASSRALADQFF.

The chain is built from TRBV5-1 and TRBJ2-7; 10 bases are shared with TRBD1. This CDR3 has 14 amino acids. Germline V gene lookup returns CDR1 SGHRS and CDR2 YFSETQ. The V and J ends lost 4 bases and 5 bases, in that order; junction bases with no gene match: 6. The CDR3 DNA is TGCGCCAGCAGCCTGGGACAGGGGTTCCACGAGCAGTACTTC. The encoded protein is CASSLGQGFHEQYF.

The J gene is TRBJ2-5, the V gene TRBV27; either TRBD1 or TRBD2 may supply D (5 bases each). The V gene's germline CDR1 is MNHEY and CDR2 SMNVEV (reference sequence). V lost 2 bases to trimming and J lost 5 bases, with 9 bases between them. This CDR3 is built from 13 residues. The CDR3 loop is CASSLREGETQYF. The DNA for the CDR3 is TGTGCCAGCAGTTTACGCGAGGGGGAGACCCAGTACTTC.

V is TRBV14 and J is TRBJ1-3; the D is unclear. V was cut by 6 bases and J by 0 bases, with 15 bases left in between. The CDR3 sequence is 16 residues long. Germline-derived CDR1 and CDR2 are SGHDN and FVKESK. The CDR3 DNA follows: TGTGCCAGCAGTTACGGATCGTCTCTCTCTGGAAACACCATATATTTT. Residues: CASSYGSSLSGNTIYF.

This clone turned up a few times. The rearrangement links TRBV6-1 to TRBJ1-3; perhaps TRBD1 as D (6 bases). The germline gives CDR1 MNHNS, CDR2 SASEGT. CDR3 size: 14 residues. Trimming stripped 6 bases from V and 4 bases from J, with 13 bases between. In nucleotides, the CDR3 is TGTGCCAGCAGGCCCGGGACATCGGGAAACACCATATATTTT. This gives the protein CASRPGTSGNTIYF.